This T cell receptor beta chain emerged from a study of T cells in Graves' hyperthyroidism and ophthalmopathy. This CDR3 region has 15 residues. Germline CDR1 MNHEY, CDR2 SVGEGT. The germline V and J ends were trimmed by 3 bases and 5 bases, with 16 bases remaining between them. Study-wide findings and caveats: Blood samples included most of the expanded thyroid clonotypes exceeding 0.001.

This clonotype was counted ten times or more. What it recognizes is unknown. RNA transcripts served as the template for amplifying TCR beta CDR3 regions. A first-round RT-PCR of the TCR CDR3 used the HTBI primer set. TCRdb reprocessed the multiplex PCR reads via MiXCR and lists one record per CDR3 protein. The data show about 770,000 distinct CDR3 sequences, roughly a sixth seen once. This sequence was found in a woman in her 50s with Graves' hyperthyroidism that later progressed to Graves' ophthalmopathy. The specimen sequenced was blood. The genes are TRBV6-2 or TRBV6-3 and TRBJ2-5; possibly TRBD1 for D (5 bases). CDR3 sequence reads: CASSYGHLEVETQYF. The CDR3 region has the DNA TGTGCCAGCAGTTATGGACACCTAGAGGTGGAGACCCAGTACTTC.